This TCR beta chain was captured by sequencing in a study of blood T cell repertoires in COVID-19. The overall study: Specimens from acute and convalescent COVID-19 originated in the United States, Italy and Spain. PBMCs, B-cell-depleted T cells, or T cells provided the cDNA or gDNA that made up the material.

Germline lookup yields CDR1 MGHRA and CDR2 YSYEKL. The V and J ends lost 3 bases and 8 bases respectively, with 19 bases between them. The CDR3 length is 16 residues. Authors' analysis steps: Using reference gene primer amplification, nucleated cell counts were estimated. Data came from immunoSEQ multiplex PCR; TCRdb stores just in-frame clones and leaves some out. The V and J calls and clone size were taken over from that table, and D and trimming were inferred from the DNA. This table has over 300,000 clones, nearly 90% appearing once. The sample consisted of peripheral blood. The receptor was isolated from a man younger than 35 with active or convalescent COVID-19. This chain joins TRBV4-1 and TRBJ1-4; weak D call: TRBD1 (6 bases). The CDR3 nucleotides read TGCGCCAGCAGCCATCCCAAGGAGAGGGGGTGGGAAAAACTGTTTTTT. Protein product: CASSHPKERGWEKLFF.